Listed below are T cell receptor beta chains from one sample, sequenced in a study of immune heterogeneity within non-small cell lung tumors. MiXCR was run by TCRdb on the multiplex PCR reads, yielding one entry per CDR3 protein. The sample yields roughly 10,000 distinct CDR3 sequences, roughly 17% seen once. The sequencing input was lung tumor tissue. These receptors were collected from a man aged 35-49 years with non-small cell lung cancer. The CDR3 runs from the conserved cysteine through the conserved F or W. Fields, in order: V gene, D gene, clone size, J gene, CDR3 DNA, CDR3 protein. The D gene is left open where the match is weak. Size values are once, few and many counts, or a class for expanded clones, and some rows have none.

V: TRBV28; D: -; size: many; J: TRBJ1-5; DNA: TGTGCCAGCAGCCGCAGAGGGGGGGGGTATCAGCCCCAGCATTTT; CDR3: CASSRRGGGYQPQHF
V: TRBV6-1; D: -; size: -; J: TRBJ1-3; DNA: TGTGCCAGCAGTAAAAAACCCGGGACATCTGGAAACACCATATATTTT; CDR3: CASSKKPGTSGNTIYF
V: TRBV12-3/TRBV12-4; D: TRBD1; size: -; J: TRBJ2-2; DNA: TGTGCCAGCAGACAGGGGGCCGGGGAGCTGTTTTTT; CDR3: CASRQGAGELFF
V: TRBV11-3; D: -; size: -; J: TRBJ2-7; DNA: TGTGCCAGCAGCTTGAATGGACAGAACAATGAGCAGTACTTC; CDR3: CASSLNGQNNEQYF
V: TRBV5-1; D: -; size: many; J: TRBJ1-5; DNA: TGCGCCAGCAGCTTGGTTTCGGATCAGCCCCAGCATTTT; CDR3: CASSLVSDQPQHF
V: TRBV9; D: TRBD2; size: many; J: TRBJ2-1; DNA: TGTGCCAGCAGCGCCACTAGCGGTTCCTACAATGAGCAGTTCTTC; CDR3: CASSATSGSYNEQFF
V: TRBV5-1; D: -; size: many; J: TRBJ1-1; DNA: TGCGCCAGCAGCATTCGTCCTTCAGACCCGAACACTGAAGCTTTCTTT; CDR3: CASSIRPSDPNTEAFF
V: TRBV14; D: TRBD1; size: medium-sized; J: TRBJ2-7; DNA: TGTGCCAGCAGCCGGCAGGGACAGGGCATCTACGAGCAGTACTTC; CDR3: CASSRQGQGIYEQYF
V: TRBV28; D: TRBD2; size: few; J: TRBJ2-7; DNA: TGTGCCAGCCTAAAGTGGGAGGGCTCCTACGAGCAGTACTTC; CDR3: CASLKWEGSYEQYF
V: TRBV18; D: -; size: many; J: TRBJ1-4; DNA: TGTGCCAGCTCACTACGGGGCCTTAATGAAAAACTGTTTTTT; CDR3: CASSLRGLNEKLFF
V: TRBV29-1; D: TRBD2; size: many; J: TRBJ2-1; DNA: TGCAGCGTTGAAGATCAAGGGCGGGGGTCCTACAATGAGCAGTTCTTC; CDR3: CSVEDQGRGSYNEQFF
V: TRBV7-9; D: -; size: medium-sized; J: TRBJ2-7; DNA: TGTGCCAGCAGCTTAGCTACAAGCACCAGCCTACCCTCCTACGAGCAGTACTTC; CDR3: CASSLATSTSLPSYEQYF
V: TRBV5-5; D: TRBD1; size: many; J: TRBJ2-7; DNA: TGTGCCAGCAGCTGGACAGGGGACACTTGGGAGCAGTACTTC; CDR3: CASSWTGDTWEQYF
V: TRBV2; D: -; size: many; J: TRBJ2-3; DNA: TGTGCCAGCAGTGATCTAGACACAGATACGCAGTATTTT; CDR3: CASSDLDTDTQYF
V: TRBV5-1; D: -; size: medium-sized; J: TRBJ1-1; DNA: TGCGCCAGCAGCAAACAGAGCCTTGACACTGAAGCTTTCTTT; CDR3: CASSKQSLDTEAFF
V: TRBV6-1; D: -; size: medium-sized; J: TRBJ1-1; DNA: TGTGCCAGCAGTGAAGTATTTAGGAACACTGAAGCTTTCTTT; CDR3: CASSEVFRNTEAFF
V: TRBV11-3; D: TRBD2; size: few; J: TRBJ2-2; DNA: TGTGCCAGCAGCTTAGGAGCGGGGGGGCGGGCCGGGGAGCTGTTTTTT; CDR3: CASSLGAGGRAGELFF
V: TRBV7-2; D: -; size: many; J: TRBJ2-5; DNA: TGTGCCAGCAGCCCGGGGGCGGGAGATATGGAGACCCAGTACTTC; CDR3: CASSPGAGDMETQYF
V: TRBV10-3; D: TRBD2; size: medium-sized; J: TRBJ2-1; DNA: TGTGCCATCAGTGATCCCGGACTAGCGGGAGAAATTGGCAATGAGCAGTTCTTC; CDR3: CAISDPGLAGEIGNEQFF
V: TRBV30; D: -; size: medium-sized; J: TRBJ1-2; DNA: TGTGCCTGGATCAACAGGGCGAGGGGGGTTTATGGCTACACCTTC; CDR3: CAWINRARGVYGYTF
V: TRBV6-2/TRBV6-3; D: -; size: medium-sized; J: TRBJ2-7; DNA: TGTGCCAGCAGTTATTTAGCGGAAAACGAGCAGTACTTC; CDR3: CASSYLAENEQYF
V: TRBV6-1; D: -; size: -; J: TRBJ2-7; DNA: TGTGCCAGCAGTAAAAGCTACGAGCAGTACTTC; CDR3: CASSKSYEQYF